This T cell receptor (beta chain) was sequenced in a study of blood T cell repertoires in COVID-19 (dated by TCRdb to 2020 to 2022). About the investigation overall: Samples covering the acute and convalescent phases of COVID-19 were provided by collaborators in the United States, Italy and Spain. The prospective study material was composed of cDNA or gDNA derived from T cells, B-cell-depleted T cells, or PBMCs. Deeply sampled blood TCRbeta repertoires from subjects exposed to, actively infected with, or recovered from COVID-19 were included in the dataset. A freely available public database, intended as a resource for researchers studying the immune response to SARS-CoV-2, is where the repertoires were released. Samples were obtained from the ongoing ImmuneRACE study (first 160 participants) and from some 1,300 subjects provided by 6 global collaborators. The sample metadata nearly always contained a de-identified subject ID, COVID-19 status, age in years and sex. Where HLA class I and class II types were available, the types were taken from metadata supplied by the sample provider, not from assay-based typing.

V is cut by 0 bases and J by 5 bases, and the space between the germline ends is 8 bases. CDR1 and CDR2, looked up from the germline V gene (reference sequence), are LNHNV and YYDKDF. The CDR3 goes from the cysteine to the phenylalanine over 14 residues. Here the CDR3 DNA is all that survives: 42 bases in frame from base 1. Participants in the prospective study were aged about 18 to 90 years, lived in some 24 United States geographic areas, and enrolled through a virtual design. Cohort assignment in the prospective study relied on participant-reported clinical history from a screening survey and a study questionnaire. Mobile phlebotomists in the prospective study collected whole blood, serum and a nasopharyngeal or oropharyngeal swab from every participant. Over a roughly two-month period, participants in the prospective study had the option of providing additional blood draws and questionnaires. Before DNA extraction, blood samples from the prospective study were shipped at room temperature or frozen.

TCRbeta CDR3 regions were amplified from genomic DNA using the immunoSEQ Assay, a bias-controlled multiplex PCR. The study's processing was this. Within the assay, amplification of reference gene primers was used to estimate how many nucleated cells each sample contained. To quantify the absolute abundance of each unique TCRbeta CDR3 rearrangement, sequence reads were collapsed and filtered. For each sample, productive Simpson clonality was calculated by taking the square root of Simpson's diversity index across productive rearrangements. Entries here come from immuneACCESS through TCRdb and include only in-frame sequences with V and J called. Some clones fail to appear in such tables; in the studies checked, an unresolved V gene covers under half of the shortfall, and the cause of the remainder is unknown. The D gene and trimming were derived from the DNA, and the V and J assignments and clone size from that table. The sample includes 250,000 to 300,000 clones, with under 95% observed a single time. The ten largest clones capture approximately 2.4% of the sample.

General study outcomes and caveats: The quantity of clinical and demographic metadata differed by source and by participant and was supplied without curation.

Notes on this clone: The antigen it binds to is not known. No much larger clonotype is one base removed from it; base qualities were not supplied.

The rearrangement joined TRBV15 to TRBJ2-1, with no reliable assignment of the D segment. Sample: PBMCs or T cells enriched from blood (not recorded which). This receptor was obtained from a woman aged 40 to 49 with acute COVID-19. This receptor carries the CDR3 CATSRDLADNEQFF. The nucleotide sequence reads TGTGCCACCAGCAGAGATCTTGCAGACAATGAGCAGTTCTTC.